Sequencing of this T cell receptor beta chain was carried out in a study of cytomegalovirus exposure and HLA in healthy donors. Germline lookup yields CDR1 SGHNT and CDR2 YYREEE (reference sequence). CDR3 length equals 15 residues. The ends lost 3 bases at V and 1 base at J; junction bases unmatched: 6. Vbeta (60) and Jbeta (13) primers were used in the PCR. TCRdb keeps only in-frame clones here, not all; method: immunoSEQ multiplex PCR. The sample includes some 99,000 clones, around 81% of them seen just once. The rearrangement links TRBV5-4 to TRBJ2-5; 7 nucleotides match TRBD2. The material sequenced was PBMCs. This receptor was taken from a woman aged 25 to 39 in good health and CMV-seronegative. The CDR3 reads CASSYRSSGQETQYF. CDR3 DNA: TGTGCCAGCAGCTACAGATCTAGCGGCCAAGAGACCCAGTACTTC.